The rows below give T cell receptor beta chains drawn from one sample of a study of Ad26.COV2.S vaccination and SARS-CoV-2 variants. Measured with immunoSEQ multiplex PCR; TCRdb has only the in-frame clones, and not every one. Among a few hundred thousand clones, about four fifths were seen once, and the ten largest hold around 7.3%. The source material was peripheral blood, sampled in a trial of Ad26.COV2.S vaccine versus placebo. Every receptor here comes from a person aged 18-65 years who received the Ad26.COV2.S COVID-19 vaccine or a placebo. Each CDR3 is given with its conserved first and last residue. A D gene is named only where the DNA matches it firmly. Not every row has a clone size; where given, it reads once, few, many or a size class.

J gene,clone size,D gene,V gene,CDR3 protein,CDR3 DNA
TRBJ2-1,.,.,TRBV7-3,CASSSSSSYNEQFF,TGTGCCAGCAGCTCGTCCAGCTCCTACAATGAGCAGTTCTTC
TRBJ2-5,.,TRBD2,TRBV11-3,CASSWGLAGRIQETQYF,TGTGCCAGCAGCTGGGGACTAGCGGGCCGTATCCAAGAGACCCAGTACTTC
TRBJ1-3,once,TRBD1,TRBV3-1/TRBV3-2,CASSLTIWDSKPGNTIYF,TGTGCCAGCAGCCTTACGATATGGGACAGCAAGCCTGGAAACACCATATATTTT
TRBJ1-2,.,.,TRBV24-1,CATSDFRRPYGYTF,TGTGCCACCAGTGATTTCCGACGACCCTATGGCTACACCTTC
TRBJ2-7,.,TRBD1,TRBV10-3,CAISEPDRVTYEQYF,TGTGCCATCAGTGAGCCCGACAGGGTTACCTACGAGCAGTACTTC
TRBJ1-1,.,TRBD1,TRBV9,CASSVVGQGDVEAFF,TGTGCCAGCAGCGTAGTGGGACAGGGGGATGTTGAAGCTTTCTTT
TRBJ1-2,.,TRBD1,TRBV3-1/TRBV3-2,CASSHRSQGFVVGPLKGYTF,TGTGCCAGCAGCCACCGTTCACAGGGGTTTGTGGTCGGACCGCTGAAAGGCTACACCTTC
TRBJ2-1,once,.,TRBV6-6,CASSPTSDEQFF,TGTGCCAGCAGCCCCACTAGTGATGAGCAGTTCTTC
TRBJ2-3,.,.,TRBV9,CASSVDGQVTDTQYF,TGTGCCAGCAGCGTAGACGGGCAGGTCACAGATACGCAGTATTTT
TRBJ2-1,.,.,TRBV19,CASSSGNEQFF,TGTGCCAGTAGTTCAGGTAATGAGCAGTTCTTC
TRBJ2-7,.,.,TRBV9,CASSVDGQLPYEQYF,TGTGCCAGCAGCGTAGACGGCCAATTGCCCTACGAGCAGTACTTC
TRBJ1-3,once,.,TRBV9,CASSVDSNSRGNTIYF,TGTGCCAGCAGCGTAGATAGCAACTCAAGGGGAAACACCATATATTTT
TRBJ2-5,.,.,TRBV2,CASKIEETQYF,TGTGCCAGCAAGATAGAAGAGACCCAGTACTTC
TRBJ2-7,.,.,TRBV14,CASSRYGGYEQYF,TGTGCCAGCAGCCGATACGGGGGTTACGAGCAGTACTTC
TRBJ2-1,.,TRBD2,TRBV11-2,CASSLGPGGNEQFF,TGTGCCAGCAGCTTAGGTCCGGGAGGTAATGAGCAGTTCTTC
TRBJ1-2,.,TRBD1,TRBV7-9,CASRPRQGAYGYTF,TGTGCCAGCAGGCCACGACAGGGGGCGTATGGCTACACCTTC
TRBJ2-2,.,.,TRBV2,CASSEQGRDTGELFF,TGTGCCAGCAGTGAACAGGGAAGGGACACCGGGGAGCTGTTTTTT
TRBJ1-4,.,.,TRBV9,CASSVTSGGEKLFF,TGTGCCAGCAGCGTAACGTCGGGAGGCGAAAAACTGTTTTTT
TRBJ2-3,.,.,TRBV9,CASSPWDSTDTQYF,TGTGCCAGCAGCCCTTGGGATAGCACAGATACGCAGTATTTT
TRBJ1-1,few,TRBD1,TRBV7-3,CASSADRGRGTEAFF,TGTGCCAGCAGCGCCGACAGGGGGCGGGGAACTGAAGCTTTCTTT
TRBJ1-2,few,.,TRBV19,CASSQTGNYGYTF,TGTGCCAGTAGCCAAACAGGAAACTATGGCTACACCTTC
TRBJ1-5,.,.,TRBV2,CASSFNRDSNQPQHF,TGTGCCAGCAGTTTCAACAGGGATAGCAATCAGCCCCAGCATTTT
TRBJ2-3,.,TRBD2,TRBV2,CASSAGTSGSDTQYF,TGTGCCAGCAGTGCCGGGACTAGCGGATCAGATACGCAGTATTTT
TRBJ2-3,.,TRBD2,TRBV15,CATSGAPSGRTTDTQYF,TGTGCCACCAGCGGTGCCCCTAGCGGGAGGACCACAGATACGCAGTATTTT
TRBJ1-1,.,.,TRBV6-6,CASSYSPWTMNTEAFF,TGTGCCAGCAGTTACTCCCCTTGGACCATGAACACTGAAGCTTTCTTT
TRBJ2-5,.,.,TRBV15,CATSIGRRQETQYF,TGTGCCACCAGCATTGGACGGAGACAAGAGACCCAGTACTTC
TRBJ1-5,.,.,TRBV2,CASTQDRFNQPQHF,TGTGCCAGCACTCAGGACAGATTCAATCAGCCCCAGCATTTT
TRBJ1-6,.,TRBD1,TRBV6-1,CASSEQQGGNSPLHF,TGTGCCAGCAGTGAACAACAGGGGGGTAATTCACCCCTCCACTTT
TRBJ1-6,few,.,TRBV25-1,CASSTPERARLHF,TGTGCCAGCAGCACCCCCGAGAGGGCGAGACTCCACTTT
TRBJ1-1,.,.,TRBV9,CASSVGGVAAEAFF,TGTGCCAGCAGCGTAGGAGGGGTCGCGGCTGAAGCTTTCTTT
TRBJ2-5,.,TRBD1,TRBV19,CASSIETSWTGAEETQYF,TGTGCCAGTAGTATAGAGACATCCTGGACAGGGGCAGAAGAGACCCAGTACTTC
TRBJ1-1,.,.,TRBV2,CASRGPQRSEAFF,TGTGCCAGCAGGGGGCCCCAGAGAAGCGAAGCTTTCTTT